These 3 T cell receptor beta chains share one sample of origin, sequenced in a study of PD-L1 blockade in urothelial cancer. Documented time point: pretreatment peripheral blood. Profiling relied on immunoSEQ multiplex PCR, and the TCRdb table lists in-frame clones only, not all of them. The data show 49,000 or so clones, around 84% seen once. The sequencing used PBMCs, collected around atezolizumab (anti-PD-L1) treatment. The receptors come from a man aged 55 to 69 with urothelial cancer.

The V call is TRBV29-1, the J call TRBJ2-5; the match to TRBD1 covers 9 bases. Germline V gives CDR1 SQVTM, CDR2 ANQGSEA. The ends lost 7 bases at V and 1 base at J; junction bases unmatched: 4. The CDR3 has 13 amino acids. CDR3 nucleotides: TGCAGCGGGGGGGACAGGGTCCAAGAGACCCAGTACTTC. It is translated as CSGGDRVQETQYF.

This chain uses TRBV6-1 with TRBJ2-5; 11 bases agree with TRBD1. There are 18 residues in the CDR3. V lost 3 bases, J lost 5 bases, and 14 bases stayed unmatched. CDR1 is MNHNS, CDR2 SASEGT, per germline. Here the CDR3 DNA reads TGTGCCAGCAGTGACAAGAGGGGGACAGGGGGGAAGCGGGAGACCCAGTACTTC. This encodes CASSDKRGTGGKRETQYF.

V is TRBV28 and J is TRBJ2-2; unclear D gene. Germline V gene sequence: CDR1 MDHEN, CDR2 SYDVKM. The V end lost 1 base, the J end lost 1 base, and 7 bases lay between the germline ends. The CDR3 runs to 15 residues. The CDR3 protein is CASSLFLMNTGELFF. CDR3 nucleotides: TGTGCCAGCAGTTTATTCCTAATGAACACCGGGGAGCTGTTTTTT.